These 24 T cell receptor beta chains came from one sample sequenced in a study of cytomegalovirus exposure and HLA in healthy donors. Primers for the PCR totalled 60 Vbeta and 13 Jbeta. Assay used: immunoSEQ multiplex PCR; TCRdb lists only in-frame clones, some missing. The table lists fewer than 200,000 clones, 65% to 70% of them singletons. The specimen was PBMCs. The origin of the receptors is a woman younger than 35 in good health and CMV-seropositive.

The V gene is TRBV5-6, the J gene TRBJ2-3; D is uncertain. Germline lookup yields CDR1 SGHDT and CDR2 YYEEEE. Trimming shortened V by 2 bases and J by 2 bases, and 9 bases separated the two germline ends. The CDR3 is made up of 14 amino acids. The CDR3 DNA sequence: TGTGCCAGCAGCTTCTCCCTAGACACAGATACGCAGTATTTT. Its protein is CASSFSLDTDTQYF.

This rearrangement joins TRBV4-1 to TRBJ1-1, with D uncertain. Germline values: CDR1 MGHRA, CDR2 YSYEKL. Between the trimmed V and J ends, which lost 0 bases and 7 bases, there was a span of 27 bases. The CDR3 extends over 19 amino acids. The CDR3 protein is CASSQDRSVGFGRRIEAFF. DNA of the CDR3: TGCGCCAGCAGCCAAGATCGGAGCGTTGGTTTTGGAAGACGGATTGAAGCTTTCTTT.

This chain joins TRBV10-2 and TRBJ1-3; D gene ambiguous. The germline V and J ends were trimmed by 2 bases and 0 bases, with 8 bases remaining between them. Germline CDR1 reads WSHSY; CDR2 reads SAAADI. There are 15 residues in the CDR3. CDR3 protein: CASSEDGLSGNTIYF. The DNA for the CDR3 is TGCGCCAGCAGTGAGGACGGACTCTCTGGAAACACCATATATTTT.

The CDR3 spells CASSLDVRLAYEQYF. The CDR3 bases are TGTGCCAGCAGTTTAGATGTCCGGCTAGCCTACGAGCAGTACTTC. The rearrangement uses TRBV27 and TRBJ2-7; D not certain. The CDR3 has 15 amino acids. Germline CDR1 is MNHEY and CDR2 is SMNVEV (reference sequence). Trimming cost V 2 bases and J 2 bases, with 13 bases left between them.

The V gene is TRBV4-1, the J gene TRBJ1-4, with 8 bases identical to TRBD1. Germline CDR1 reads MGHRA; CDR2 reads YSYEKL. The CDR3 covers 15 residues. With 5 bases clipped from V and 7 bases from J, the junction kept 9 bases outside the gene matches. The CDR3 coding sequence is TGCGCCAGCAGCAAAGGGGAGCAGGGGGCTGAAAAACTGTTTTTT. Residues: CASSKGEQGAEKLFF.

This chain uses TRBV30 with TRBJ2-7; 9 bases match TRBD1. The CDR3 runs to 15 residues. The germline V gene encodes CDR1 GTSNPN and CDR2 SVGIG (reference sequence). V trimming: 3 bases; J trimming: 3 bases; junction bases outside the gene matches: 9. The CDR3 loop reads CAWSSRDRAIYEQYF. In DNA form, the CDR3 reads TGTGCCTGGAGCTCCAGGGACAGGGCCATCTACGAGCAGTACTTC.

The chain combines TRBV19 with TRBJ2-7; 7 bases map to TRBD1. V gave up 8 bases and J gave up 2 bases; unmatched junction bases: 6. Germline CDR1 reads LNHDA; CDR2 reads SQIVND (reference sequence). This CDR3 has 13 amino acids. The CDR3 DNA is TGTGCCAGTCGGAACAGGGGAGCCTACGAGCAGTACTTC. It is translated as CASRNRGAYEQYF.

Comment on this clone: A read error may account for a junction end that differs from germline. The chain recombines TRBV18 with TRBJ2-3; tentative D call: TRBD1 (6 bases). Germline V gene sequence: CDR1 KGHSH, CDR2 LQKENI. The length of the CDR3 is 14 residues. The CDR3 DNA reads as TGTGCCAGCTCCGGCAGGGGAGAATCAGAGACGCAGTATTTT. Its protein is CASSGRGESETQYF.

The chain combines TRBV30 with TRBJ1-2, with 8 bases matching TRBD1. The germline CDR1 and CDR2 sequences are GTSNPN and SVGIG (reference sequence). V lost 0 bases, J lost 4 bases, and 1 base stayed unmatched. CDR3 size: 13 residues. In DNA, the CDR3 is TGTGCCTGGAGTGTTGGGACAGGCTATGGCTACACCTTC. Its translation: CAWSVGTGYGYTF.

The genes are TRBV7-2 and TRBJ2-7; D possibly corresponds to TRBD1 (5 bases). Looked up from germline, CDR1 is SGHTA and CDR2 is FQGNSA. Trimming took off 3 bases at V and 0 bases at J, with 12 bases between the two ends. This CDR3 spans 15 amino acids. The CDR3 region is CASSFGAALSYEQYF. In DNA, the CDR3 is TGTGCCAGCAGCTTTGGGGCAGCGCTCTCCTACGAGCAGTACTTC.

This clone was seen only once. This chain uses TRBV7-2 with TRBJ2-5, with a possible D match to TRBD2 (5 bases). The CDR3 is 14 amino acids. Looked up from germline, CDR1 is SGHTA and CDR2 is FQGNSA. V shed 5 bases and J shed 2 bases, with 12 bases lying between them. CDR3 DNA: TGTGCCAGCAGCCGCCGACGGGAACAAGAGACCCAGTACTTC. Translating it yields CASSRRREQETQYF.

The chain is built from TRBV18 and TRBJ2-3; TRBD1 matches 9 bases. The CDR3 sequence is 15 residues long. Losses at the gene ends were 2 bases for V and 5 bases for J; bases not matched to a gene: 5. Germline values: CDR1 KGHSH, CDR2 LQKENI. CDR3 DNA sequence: TGTGCCAGCTCACCAAACAGGGGGCGTGGAGATACGCAGTATTTT. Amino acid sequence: CASSPNRGRGDTQYF.

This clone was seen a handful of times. The CDR3 DNA reads TGTGCCAGCAGTGATTTAGCGGGAGGGCAAAATGAGCAGTTCTTC. It encodes CASSDLAGGQNEQFF. This chain connects TRBV6-4 to TRBJ2-1; 11 bases line up with TRBD2. The V segment lost 3 bases and the J segment 7 bases; nucleotides outside the gene matches: 5. The germline CDR1 and CDR2 sequences are MRHNA and SNTAGT. The CDR3 sequence is 15 residues long.

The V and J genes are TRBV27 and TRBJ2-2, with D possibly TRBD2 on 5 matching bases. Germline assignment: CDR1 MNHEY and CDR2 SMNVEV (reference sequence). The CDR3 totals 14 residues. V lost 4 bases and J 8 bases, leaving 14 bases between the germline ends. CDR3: CASSYGEKLGELFF. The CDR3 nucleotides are TGTGCCAGCAGTTATGGGGAGAAACTAGGGGAGCTGTTTTTT.

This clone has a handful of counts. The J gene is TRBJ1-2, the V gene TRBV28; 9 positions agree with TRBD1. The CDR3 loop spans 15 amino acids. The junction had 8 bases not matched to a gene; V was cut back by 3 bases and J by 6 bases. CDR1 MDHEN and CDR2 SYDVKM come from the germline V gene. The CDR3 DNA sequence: TGTGCCAGCAGTTTGGGGGGACAGGGAGTCAATGGCTACACCTTC. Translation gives CASSLGGQGVNGYTF.

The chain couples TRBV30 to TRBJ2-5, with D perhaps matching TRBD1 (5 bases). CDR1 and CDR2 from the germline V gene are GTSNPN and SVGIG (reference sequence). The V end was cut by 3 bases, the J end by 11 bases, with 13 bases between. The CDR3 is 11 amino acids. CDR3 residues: CAWSQGKKQYF. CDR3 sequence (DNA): TGTGCCTGGAGCCAGGGAAAAAAGCAGTACTTC.

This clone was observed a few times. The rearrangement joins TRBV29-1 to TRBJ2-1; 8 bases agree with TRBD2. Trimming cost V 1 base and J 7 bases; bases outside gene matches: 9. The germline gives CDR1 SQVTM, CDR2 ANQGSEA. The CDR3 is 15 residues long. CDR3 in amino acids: CSVEGPSGRINEQFF. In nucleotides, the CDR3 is TGCAGCGTTGAAGGTCCCAGCGGGAGAATAAATGAGCAGTTCTTC.

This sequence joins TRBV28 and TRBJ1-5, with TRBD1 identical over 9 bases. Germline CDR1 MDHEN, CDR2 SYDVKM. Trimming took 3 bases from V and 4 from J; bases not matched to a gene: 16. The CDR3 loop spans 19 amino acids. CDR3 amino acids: CASSFSVFSRTGVNQPQHF. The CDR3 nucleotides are TGTGCCAGCAGTTTCTCCGTCTTTTCTAGGACAGGGGTGAATCAGCCCCAGCATTTT.

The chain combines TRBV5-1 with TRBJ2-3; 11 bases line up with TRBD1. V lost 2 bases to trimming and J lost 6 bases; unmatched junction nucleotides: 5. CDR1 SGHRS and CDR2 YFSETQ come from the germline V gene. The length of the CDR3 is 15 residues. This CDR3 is CASSFEGQGGDTQYF. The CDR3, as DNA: TGCGCCAGCAGCTTCGAGGGACAGGGGGGGGATACGCAGTATTTT.

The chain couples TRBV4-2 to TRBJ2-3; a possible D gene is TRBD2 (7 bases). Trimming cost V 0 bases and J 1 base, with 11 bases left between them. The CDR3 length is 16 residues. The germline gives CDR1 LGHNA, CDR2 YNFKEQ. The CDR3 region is CASSQEGGGGTDTQYF. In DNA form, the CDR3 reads TGTGCCAGCAGCCAAGAAGGGGGAGGGGGCACAGATACGCAGTATTTT.

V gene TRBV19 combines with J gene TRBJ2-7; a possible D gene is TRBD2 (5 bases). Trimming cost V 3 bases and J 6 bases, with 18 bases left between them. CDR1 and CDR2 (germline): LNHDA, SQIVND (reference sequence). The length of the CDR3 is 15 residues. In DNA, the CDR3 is TGTGCCAGTAGTATTGGGAGCGGACCTTTGGGCGAGCAGTACTTC. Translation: CASSIGSGPLGEQYF.

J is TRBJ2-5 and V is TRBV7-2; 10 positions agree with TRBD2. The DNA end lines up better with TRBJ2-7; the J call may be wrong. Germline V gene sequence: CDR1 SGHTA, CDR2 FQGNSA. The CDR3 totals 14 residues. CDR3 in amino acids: CASSQTSGHYEQYF. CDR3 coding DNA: TGTGCCAGCAGCCAGACTAGCGGGCACTACGAGCAGTACTTC.

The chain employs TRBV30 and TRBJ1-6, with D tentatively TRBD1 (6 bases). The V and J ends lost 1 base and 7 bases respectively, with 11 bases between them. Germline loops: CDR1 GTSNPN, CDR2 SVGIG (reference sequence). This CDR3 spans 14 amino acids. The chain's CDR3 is CAWSAGTNNSPLHF. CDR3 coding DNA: TGTGCCTGGAGTGCCGGGACAAACAATTCACCCCTCCACTTT.

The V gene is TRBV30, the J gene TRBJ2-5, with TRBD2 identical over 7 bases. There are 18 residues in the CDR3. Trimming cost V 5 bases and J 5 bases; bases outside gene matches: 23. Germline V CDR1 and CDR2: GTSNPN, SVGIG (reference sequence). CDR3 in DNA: TGTGCCTGGGCCCGTGGGCTAGCGGCTTGGGCAATAGTGGAGACCCAGTACTTC. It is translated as CAWARGLAAWAIVETQYF.